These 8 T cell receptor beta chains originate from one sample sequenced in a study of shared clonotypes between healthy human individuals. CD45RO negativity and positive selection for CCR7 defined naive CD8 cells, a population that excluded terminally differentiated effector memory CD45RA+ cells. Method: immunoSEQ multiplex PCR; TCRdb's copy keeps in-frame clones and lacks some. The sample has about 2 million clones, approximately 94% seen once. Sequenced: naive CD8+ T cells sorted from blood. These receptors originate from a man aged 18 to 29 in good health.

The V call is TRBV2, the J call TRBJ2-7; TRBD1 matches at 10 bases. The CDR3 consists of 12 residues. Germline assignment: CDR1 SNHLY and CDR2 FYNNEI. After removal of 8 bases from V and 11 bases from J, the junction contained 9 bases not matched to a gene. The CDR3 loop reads CASGWTGGTKYF. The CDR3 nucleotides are TGTGCCAGCGGATGGACAGGGGGGACGAAGTACTTC.

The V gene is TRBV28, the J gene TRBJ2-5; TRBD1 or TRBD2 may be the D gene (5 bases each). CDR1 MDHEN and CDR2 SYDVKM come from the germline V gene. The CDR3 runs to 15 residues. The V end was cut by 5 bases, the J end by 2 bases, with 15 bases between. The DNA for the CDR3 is TGTGCCAGCAGTCTTGACAGACTAAGGCAAGAGACCCAGTACTTC. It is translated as CASSLDRLRQETQYF.

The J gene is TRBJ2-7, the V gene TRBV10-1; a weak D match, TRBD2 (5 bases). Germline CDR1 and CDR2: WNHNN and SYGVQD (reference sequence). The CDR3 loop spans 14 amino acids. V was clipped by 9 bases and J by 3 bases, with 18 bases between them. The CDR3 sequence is CARTRAGVYYEQYF. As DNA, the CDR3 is TGCGCCAGGACAAGGGCCGGGGTGTACTACGAGCAGTACTTC.

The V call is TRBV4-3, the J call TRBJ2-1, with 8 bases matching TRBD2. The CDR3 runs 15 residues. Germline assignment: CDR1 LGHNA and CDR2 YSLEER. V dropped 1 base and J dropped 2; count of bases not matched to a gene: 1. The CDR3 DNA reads TGCGCCAGCAGCCAAGCAGCGGGAGCCTACAATGAGCAGTTCTTC. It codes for CASSQAAGAYNEQFF.

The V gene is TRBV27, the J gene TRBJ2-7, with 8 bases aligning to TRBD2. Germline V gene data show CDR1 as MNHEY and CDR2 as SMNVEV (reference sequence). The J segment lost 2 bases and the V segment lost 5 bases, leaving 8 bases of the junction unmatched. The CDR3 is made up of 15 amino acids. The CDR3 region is CASSPLAGRTYEQYF. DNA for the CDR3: TGTGCCAGCAGTCCATTAGCGGGGCGGACCTACGAGCAGTACTTC.

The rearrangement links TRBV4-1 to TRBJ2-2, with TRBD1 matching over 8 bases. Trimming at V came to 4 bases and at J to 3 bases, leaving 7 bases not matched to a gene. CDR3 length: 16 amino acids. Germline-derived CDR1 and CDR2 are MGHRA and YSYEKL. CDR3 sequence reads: CASSLLGTGDTGELFF. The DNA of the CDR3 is TGCGCCAGCAGCCTCCTCGGGACAGGAGACACCGGGGAGCTGTTTTTT.

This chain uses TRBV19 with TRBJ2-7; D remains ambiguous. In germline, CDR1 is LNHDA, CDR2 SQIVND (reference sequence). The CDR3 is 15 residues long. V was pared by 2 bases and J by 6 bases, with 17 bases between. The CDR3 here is CASSIYGVQGREQYF. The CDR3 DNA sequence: TGTGCCAGTAGTATATATGGTGTCCAAGGGCGCGAGCAGTACTTC. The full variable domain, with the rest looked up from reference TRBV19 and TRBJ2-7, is DGGITQSPKYLFRKEGQNVTLSCEQNLNHDAMYWYRQDPGQGLRLIYYSQIVNDFQKGDIAEGYSVSREKKESFPLTVTSAQKNPTAFYLCASSIYGVQGREQYFGPGTRLTVT.

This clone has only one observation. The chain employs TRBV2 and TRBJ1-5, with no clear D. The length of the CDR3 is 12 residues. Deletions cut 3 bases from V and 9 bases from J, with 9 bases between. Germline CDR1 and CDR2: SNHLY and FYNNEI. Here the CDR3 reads CASSEDRSPQHF. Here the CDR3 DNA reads TGTGCCAGCAGTGAGGATCGGTCGCCCCAGCATTTT.